This TCR beta chain was retrieved from a study of T cells in Graves' hyperthyroidism and ophthalmopathy. This clonotype was seen a handful of times. Its antigen is unknown. A read error may explain this, as a much larger clone is one base away. PBMCs were obtained from about 9 ml fresh peripheral blood. Germline V gives CDR1 DFQATT, CDR2 SNEGSKA (reference sequence). The CDR3 covers 11 residues. Amplification targeted TCR beta CDR3 regions from RNA transcripts. The study used the HTBI primer set for a first-round RT-PCR of the TCR CDR3. MiXCR, run by TCRdb on the multiplex PCR reads, gives a single entry per CDR3 protein. The table lists roughly 180,000 distinct CDR3 sequences, approximately 17% of them singletons. General study points: Blood samples included most of the expanded thyroid clonotypes exceeding 0.001.

V usage is TRBV20-1 and J usage is TRBJ1-1; D call uncertain. The sequencing sample was made of blood. The source of this sequence is a woman between 45 and 65 years old with Graves' hyperthyroidism. CDR3 in amino acids: CRITGGAEAFF. As DNA, the CDR3 is TGCAGGATAACCGGTGGAGCTGAAGCTTTCTTT.